This T cell receptor (beta chain) was sequenced for a study of T cells in Graves' hyperthyroidism and ophthalmopathy. Clinical symptoms, serum thyroxine and TRAb, thyroid ultrasound and orbital computed tomography were used for the diagnoses. This clonotype was detected ten times or more. Its specificity is not known. Researchers took RNA transcripts and amplified the TCR beta CDR3 regions from them. HTBI primers drove first-round RT-PCR of the TCR CDR3. TCRdb reanalysed the multiplex PCR reads using MiXCR and keeps one entry per CDR3 protein. The table has over 650,000 distinct CDR3 sequences, 45% seen once. Study-level points and caveats: Most thyroid clonotypes that were expanded above 0.001 also turned up in blood. In validation, the model predicted ophthalmopathy. These predictions came a median roughly 6 months before onset. In the analysis, a 13 V-J model separated ophthalmopathy from stable hyperthyroidism.

From germline, CDR1 is KGHDR and CDR2 SFDVKD. Trimming at V came to 6 bases and at J to 4 bases, leaving 1 base not matched to a gene. The CDR3 has 13 amino acids. This TCR came from an adult man with Graves' disease, either hyperthyroidism or ophthalmopathy (not recorded which). V is TRBV24-1 and J is TRBJ2-5, with 10 positions matching TRBD2. The sequenced sample was peripheral blood or thyroid tissue (not recorded which). CDR3 DNA sequence: TGTGCCACCAGTCCTAGCGGGAGAGAGACCCAGTACTTC. Its translation: CATSPSGRETQYF.